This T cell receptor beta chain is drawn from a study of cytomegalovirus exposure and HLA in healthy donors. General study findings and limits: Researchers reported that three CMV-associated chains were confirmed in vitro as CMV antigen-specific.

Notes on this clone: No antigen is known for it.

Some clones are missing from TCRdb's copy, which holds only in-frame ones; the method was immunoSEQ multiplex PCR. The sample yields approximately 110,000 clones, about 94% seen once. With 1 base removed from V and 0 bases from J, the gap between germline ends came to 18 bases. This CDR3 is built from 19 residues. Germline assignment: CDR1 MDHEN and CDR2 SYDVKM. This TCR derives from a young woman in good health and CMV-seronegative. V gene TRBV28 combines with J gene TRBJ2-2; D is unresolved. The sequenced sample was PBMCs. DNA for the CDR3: TGTGCCAGCAGTTTATACGGAGCCCAACGGAATCCGAACACCGGGGAGCTGTTTTTT. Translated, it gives CASSLYGAQRNPNTGELFF.